The rows below give T cell receptor beta chains drawn from one sample of a study of cytomegalovirus exposure and HLA in healthy donors. The protocol was immunoSEQ multiplex PCR, while the TCRdb copy is restricted to in-frame clones and leaves out a portion. The sample totals around 63,000 clones. Sequencing input: PBMCs. These receptor sequences come from a woman between 25 and 40 years old in good health and CMV-seronegative. Each CDR3 is given with its conserved first and last residue. The order of the fields is D gene, V gene, CDR3 length, J gene, clone size, CDR3 protein, CDR3 DNA. A D gene is named only where the DNA matches it firmly. Some rows mark clone size as missing; the rest say once, few, many or name a class of expanded clone.

D gene: .
V gene: TRBV7-6
CDR3 length: 13
J gene: TRBJ1-1
clone size: .
CDR3 protein: CASSTQRNTEAFF
CDR3 DNA: TGTGCCAGCAGCACACAGAGGAACACTGAAGCTTTCTTT

D gene: .
V gene: TRBV28
CDR3 length: 14
J gene: TRBJ2-7
clone size: .
CDR3 protein: CASSAPGLLHEQYF
CDR3 DNA: TGTGCCAGCAGTGCCCCCGGACTTCTCCACGAGCAGTACTTC

D gene: .
V gene: TRBV14
CDR3 length: 14
J gene: TRBJ2-7
clone size: .
CDR3 protein: CASSQEIGLYEQYF
CDR3 DNA: TGTGCCAGCAGCCAAGAAATAGGACTCTACGAGCAGTACTTC

D gene: .
V gene: TRBV5-4
CDR3 length: 17
J gene: TRBJ2-3
clone size: .
CDR3 protein: CASSGLPGLPLTDTQYF
CDR3 DNA: TGTGCCAGCAGCGGATTACCGGGACTTCCATTGACAGATACGCAGTATTTT

D gene: .
V gene: TRBV30
CDR3 length: 13
J gene: TRBJ2-7
clone size: .
CDR3 protein: CALQSGLSYEQYF
CDR3 DNA: TGTGCCTTACAGAGCGGGTTATCCTACGAGCAGTACTTC

D gene: .
V gene: TRBV5-6
CDR3 length: 15
J gene: TRBJ1-5
clone size: .
CDR3 protein: CASSLLVRGGQPQHF
CDR3 DNA: TGTGCCAGCAGCTTGTTGGTAAGGGGCGGTCAGCCCCAGCATTTT

D gene: TRBD1
V gene: TRBV5-1
CDR3 length: 17
J gene: TRBJ1-4
clone size: .
CDR3 protein: CASSLRGQVATNEKLFF
CDR3 DNA: TGCGCCAGCAGCTTGAGGGGACAGGTTGCAACTAATGAAAAACTGTTTTTT

D gene: .
V gene: TRBV29-1
CDR3 length: 14
J gene: TRBJ2-1
clone size: .
CDR3 protein: CSVEGSTKGDEQFF
CDR3 DNA: TGCAGCGTTGAAGGAAGCACGAAGGGGGATGAGCAGTTCTTC

D gene: TRBD2
V gene: TRBV5-1
CDR3 length: 15
J gene: TRBJ2-2
clone size: .
CDR3 protein: CASSLAAGVTGELFF
CDR3 DNA: TGCGCCAGCAGCTTGGCCGCGGGAGTGACCGGGGAGCTGTTTTTT

D gene: .
V gene: TRBV4-3
CDR3 length: 13
J gene: TRBJ1-6
clone size: .
CDR3 protein: CASSALPGSPLHF
CDR3 DNA: TGCGCCAGCAGCGCCCTGCCGGGTTCACCCCTCCACTTT

D gene: .
V gene: TRBV6-6
CDR3 length: 12
J gene: TRBJ2-3
clone size: .
CDR3 protein: CASSRFRDTQYF
CDR3 DNA: TGTGCCAGCAGTCGATTCCGGGATACGCAGTATTTT

D gene: .
V gene: TRBV19
CDR3 length: 15
J gene: TRBJ2-4
clone size: .
CDR3 protein: CASTPSTVAKNIQYF
CDR3 DNA: TGTGCCAGCACTCCCTCGACAGTAGCCAAAAACATTCAGTACTTC

D gene: TRBD1
V gene: TRBV25-1
CDR3 length: 16
J gene: TRBJ1-5
clone size: .
CDR3 protein: CASSPGQVYSNQPQHF
CDR3 DNA: TGTGCCAGCAGCCCCGGACAGGTTTATAGCAATCAGCCCCAGCATTTT

D gene: .
V gene: TRBV4-3
CDR3 length: 17
J gene: TRBJ1-2
clone size: .
CDR3 protein: CASSQDLYEARLNGYTF
CDR3 DNA: TGCGCCAGCAGCCAAGATCTTTACGAGGCCCGGCTAAATGGCTACACCTTC

D gene: .
V gene: TRBV5-1
CDR3 length: 14
J gene: TRBJ2-3
clone size: .
CDR3 protein: CASSSGRYTDTQYF
CDR3 DNA: TGCGCCAGCAGCTCCGGCAGGTACACAGATACGCAGTATTTT

D gene: TRBD1
V gene: TRBV9
CDR3 length: 15
J gene: TRBJ1-6
clone size: .
CDR3 protein: CASSGGQGYNSHLHF
CDR3 DNA: TGTGCCAGCAGCGGAGGACAGGGGTATAATTCACACCTCCACTTT

D gene: .
V gene: TRBV20-1
CDR3 length: 11
J gene: TRBJ1-1
clone size: .
CDR3 protein: CSKDIAAEAFF
CDR3 DNA: TGCAGTAAGGACATCGCGGCTGAAGCTTTCTTT

D gene: TRBD1
V gene: TRBV6-5
CDR3 length: 14
J gene: TRBJ1-1
clone size: .
CDR3 protein: CASSPTGGVTEAFF
CDR3 DNA: TGTGCCAGCAGTCCGACAGGGGGAGTCACTGAAGCTTTCTTT

D gene: TRBD1
V gene: TRBV10-3
CDR3 length: 14
J gene: TRBJ2-7
clone size: .
CDR3 protein: CAIRRGTGAYEQYF
CDR3 DNA: TGTGCCATCAGGAGGGGGACAGGGGCCTACGAGCAGTACTTC

D gene: TRBD1
V gene: TRBV5-1
CDR3 length: 16
J gene: TRBJ1-4
clone size: .
CDR3 protein: CASSLVGGTVGEKLFF
CDR3 DNA: TGCGCCAGCAGCTTGGTAGGCGGGACAGTGGGCGAAAAACTGTTTTTT

D gene: .
V gene: TRBV19
CDR3 length: 16
J gene: TRBJ1-5
clone size: .
CDR3 protein: CASSGGPLWGNQPQHF
CDR3 DNA: TGTGCCAGTTCCGGGGGGCCACTGTGGGGCAATCAGCCCCAGCATTTT

D gene: .
V gene: TRBV25-1
CDR3 length: 17
J gene: TRBJ2-6
clone size: .
CDR3 protein: CASSEFAGRSGANVLTF
CDR3 DNA: TGTGCCAGCAGTGAATTCGCAGGGCGCTCTGGGGCCAACGTCCTGACTTTC

D gene: .
V gene: TRBV7-7
CDR3 length: 13
J gene: TRBJ2-7
clone size: .
CDR3 protein: CASSLATAGEQYF
CDR3 DNA: TGTGCTAGCAGCTTAGCCACCGCAGGGGAGCAGTACTTC

D gene: .
V gene: TRBV14
CDR3 length: 12
J gene: TRBJ2-7
clone size: .
CDR3 protein: CASSPGHVKQYF
CDR3 DNA: TGTGCCAGCAGCCCTGGACATGTCAAGCAGTACTTC

D gene: .
V gene: TRBV4-3
CDR3 length: 15
J gene: TRBJ1-2
clone size: .
CDR3 protein: CASSLGPGADYGYTF
CDR3 DNA: TGCGCCAGCAGCCTCGGTCCAGGGGCCGACTATGGCTACACCTTC

D gene: .
V gene: TRBV5-4
CDR3 length: 13
J gene: TRBJ2-5
clone size: .
CDR3 protein: CASSSQYQETQYF
CDR3 DNA: TGTGCCAGCAGCTCACAGTACCAAGAGACCCAGTACTTC

D gene: TRBD2
V gene: TRBV4-3
CDR3 length: 18
J gene: TRBJ2-2
clone size: .
CDR3 protein: CASSQGTSGSSITGELFF
CDR3 DNA: TGCGCCAGCAGCCAAGGGACTAGCGGCTCGTCAATCACCGGGGAGCTGTTTTTT

D gene: .
V gene: TRBV30
CDR3 length: 14
J gene: TRBJ1-3
clone size: .
CDR3 protein: CAWEYGVNGNTIYF
CDR3 DNA: TGTGCCTGGGAATACGGGGTTAATGGAAACACCATATATTTT

D gene: TRBD2
V gene: TRBV30
CDR3 length: 14
J gene: TRBJ2-7
clone size: .
CDR3 protein: CAWNRAGGPYEQYF
CDR3 DNA: TGTGCCTGGAACAGAGCGGGAGGCCCCTACGAGCAGTACTTC

D gene: TRBD1
V gene: TRBV5-1
CDR3 length: 14
J gene: TRBJ2-7
clone size: .
CDR3 protein: CASSTRKGAYEQYF
CDR3 DNA: TGCGCCAGCAGCACTAGAAAGGGGGCTTACGAGCAGTACTTC

D gene: TRBD1
V gene: TRBV30
CDR3 length: 15
J gene: TRBJ1-5
clone size: .
CDR3 protein: CAWSVGDREAQPQHF
CDR3 DNA: TGTGCCTGGAGTGTAGGGGACAGGGAGGCTCAGCCCCAGCATTTT

D gene: .
V gene: TRBV4-2
CDR3 length: 16
J gene: TRBJ1-3
clone size: .
CDR3 protein: CASSQVGRATGNTIYF
CDR3 DNA: TGTGCCAGCAGCCAAGTCGGCAGGGCCACTGGAAACACCATATATTTT

D gene: TRBD2
V gene: TRBV6-4
CDR3 length: 14
J gene: TRBJ2-1
clone size: medium-sized
CDR3 protein: CASSQTAGGNEQFF
CDR3 DNA: TGTGCCAGCAGCCAGACCGCGGGGGGAAATGAGCAGTTCTTC

D gene: .
V gene: TRBV18
CDR3 length: 15
J gene: TRBJ2-2
clone size: .
CDR3 protein: CASSPVRVYTGELFF
CDR3 DNA: TGTGCCAGCTCACCTGTCAGGGTGTACACCGGGGAGCTGTTTTTT

D gene: .
V gene: TRBV7-3
CDR3 length: 15
J gene: TRBJ2-1
clone size: .
CDR3 protein: CASSLREGLYNEQFF
CDR3 DNA: TGTGCCAGCAGCTTAAGGGAAGGACTTTACAATGAGCAGTTCTTC

D gene: .
V gene: TRBV18
CDR3 length: 16
J gene: TRBJ2-5
clone size: .
CDR3 protein: CASSRGGTRAVETQYF
CDR3 DNA: TGTGCCAGCTCACGGGGAGGAACAAGGGCTGTGGAGACCCAGTACTTC

D gene: .
V gene: TRBV5-1
CDR3 length: 11
J gene: TRBJ1-1
clone size: .
CDR3 protein: CASRVAGEAFF
CDR3 DNA: TGCGCCAGCAGGGTGGCGGGTGAAGCTTTCTTT

D gene: TRBD1
V gene: TRBV28
CDR3 length: 15
J gene: TRBJ1-2
clone size: .
CDR3 protein: CASNSPGGFWRGYTF
CDR3 DNA: TGTGCCAGCAATTCTCCAGGGGGGTTTTGGCGAGGCTACACCTTC

D gene: .
V gene: TRBV9
CDR3 length: 14
J gene: TRBJ2-7
clone size: .
CDR3 protein: CASSAGVLSYEQYF
CDR3 DNA: TGTGCCAGCAGCGCGGGGGTCTTATCCTACGAGCAGTACTTC

D gene: .
V gene: TRBV2
CDR3 length: 15
J gene: TRBJ1-5
clone size: .
CDR3 protein: CASSDGEGGNQPQHF
CDR3 DNA: TGTGCCAGCAGTGACGGGGAAGGCGGCAATCAGCCCCAGCATTTT

D gene: .
V gene: TRBV11-2
CDR3 length: 14
J gene: TRBJ2-7
clone size: .
CDR3 protein: CASSGGGGSYEQYF
CDR3 DNA: TGTGCCAGCAGCGGGGGCGGAGGATCCTACGAGCAGTACTTC

D gene: TRBD2
V gene: TRBV4-3
CDR3 length: 13
J gene: TRBJ2-1
clone size: .
CDR3 protein: CASSLAGRGEQFF
CDR3 DNA: TGCGCCAGCAGCCTAGCGGGCCGGGGAGAGCAGTTCTTC

D gene: .
V gene: TRBV6-4
CDR3 length: 13
J gene: TRBJ2-5
clone size: .
CDR3 protein: CASSRGPQETQYF
CDR3 DNA: TGTGCCAGCAGCAGGGGACCCCAAGAGACCCAGTACTTC

D gene: .
V gene: TRBV5-1
CDR3 length: 15
J gene: TRBJ2-1
clone size: .
CDR3 protein: CASSLGDSGYNEQFF
CDR3 DNA: TGCGCCAGCAGCTTGGGGGACTCAGGCTACAATGAGCAGTTCTTC

D gene: .
V gene: TRBV9
CDR3 length: 13
J gene: TRBJ1-6
clone size: .
CDR3 protein: CASSAQGRSPLHF
CDR3 DNA: TGTGCCAGCAGCGCGCAGGGTAGGTCACCCCTCCACTTT

D gene: TRBD2
V gene: TRBV9
CDR3 length: 14
J gene: TRBJ2-5
clone size: .
CDR3 protein: CASSVGGEGETQYF
CDR3 DNA: TGTGCCAGCAGCGTAGGCGGGGAGGGGGAGACCCAGTACTTC

D gene: TRBD1
V gene: TRBV5-6
CDR3 length: 14
J gene: TRBJ2-7
clone size: .
CDR3 protein: CASRERDRAYEQYF
CDR3 DNA: TGTGCCAGCAGGGAACGGGACAGGGCCTACGAGCAGTACTTC

D gene: .
V gene: TRBV7-3
CDR3 length: 15
J gene: TRBJ1-1
clone size: .
CDR3 protein: CASSLTGRGATEAFF
CDR3 DNA: TGTGCCAGCAGCTTAACGGGGAGGGGAGCCACTGAAGCTTTCTTT